The 20 T cell receptor beta chains listed next were all sequenced from one sample in a study of post-analysis software for immune sequencing data. Findings of the study overall: TRBV5-6, TRBV5-1 and TRBV20-1 were among a few TRBV segments more frequent in patients than controls.

The TCR beta cDNA libraries carried unique molecular identifiers. MiXCR, applied by TCRdb to the PCR reads, yields one record per CDR3 protein. The top ten hold roughly 0.57% of the sample, which has hundreds of thousands of distinct CDR3 sequences, roughly 27% seen once. Their antigens are not known. Sequencing was performed on blood. These receptors all come from a girl aged 5-17 years with multiple sclerosis.

This clonotype was found a few times. This chain uses TRBV2 with TRBJ2-1; D is unresolved. Looked up from germline, CDR1 is SNHLY and CDR2 is FYNNEI. With 3 bases removed from V and 4 bases from J, the gap between germline ends came to 13 bases. This CDR3 is built from 15 residues. The CDR3 sequence is CASSEDRFGYNEQFF. The CDR3 DNA reads as TGTGCCAGCAGTGAGGACCGGTTCGGATACAATGAGCAGTTCTTC.

The sample holds a few counts of this clonotype. The rearrangement uses TRBV11-2 and TRBJ2-1, with 7 bases that match TRBD2. Per germline, CDR1 SGHAT and CDR2 FQNNGV. J was trimmed by 8 bases and V by 3 bases; bases with no gene match: 13. The CDR3 totals 16 residues. CDR3 DNA sequence: TGTGCCAGCAGCTTGAGGTCCTCTAGCGGCGGCGATGAGCAGTTCTTC. Amino acids: CASSLRSSSGGDEQFF.

This clonotype was found a few times. One end of the junction does not line up with germline, which may come from a read error. The chain couples TRBV29-1 to TRBJ2-7, with 7 bases aligning to TRBD1. Germline CDR1 is SQVTM and CDR2 is ANQGSEA. The CDR3 has 13 residues. The CDR3 protein is CGVETGVAYEQYF. DNA of the CDR3: TGCGGCGTCGAAACAGGGGTTGCGTACGAGCAGTACTTC.

CDR3 protein: CASSPPGRQAFF. The DNA of the CDR3 is TGTGCCAGCAGCCCACCCGGGAGGCAAGCTTTCTTT. This sequence joins TRBV7-2 and TRBJ1-1; D gene ambiguous. The germline gives CDR1 SGHTA, CDR2 FQGNSA. CDR3 length: 12 residues. Trimming left V 5 bases short and J 9 bases short, with 13 bases between.

The gene calls are TRBV11-2 and TRBJ2-5; 14 bases are a match to TRBD2. This CDR3 has 17 residues. The trim removed 5 bases at V and 1 base at J, leaving 6 bases unmatched. The germline gives CDR1 SGHAT, CDR2 FQNNGV. The CDR3 bases are TGTGCCAGCAGCCTCGGGACTAGCGGGAGACCCCAAGAGACCCAGTACTTC. This encodes CASSLGTSGRPQETQYF.

The gene calls are TRBV28 and TRBJ1-6; D uncertain. Germline V gene sequence: CDR1 MDHEN, CDR2 SYDVKM. V lost 3 bases, J lost 4 bases, and 13 bases lay in between. The CDR3 contains 16 residues. CDR3 region: CASSLHQPGYNSPLHF. Here the CDR3 DNA reads TGTGCCAGCAGTTTGCACCAGCCCGGGTATAATTCACCCCTCCACTTT.

The CDR3 nucleotides read TGTGCCAGCGCAACCTACGAGCAGTACTTC. It translates to CASATYEQYF. This rearrangement joins TRBV2 to TRBJ2-7, with D uncertain. The CDR3 has 10 amino acids. The V gene lost 8 bases and the J gene lost 2 bases, with 4 bases spanning the gap. Germline V gives CDR1 SNHLY, CDR2 FYNNEI.

This clonotype was detected only a few times. The chain carries TRBV12-3 or TRBV12-4 and TRBJ2-7; maybe TRBD2 (6 bases). This CDR3 region has 15 residues. V was pared by 7 bases and J by 6 bases, with 22 bases between. The CDR3 DNA reads TGTGCCAGCACCCAATCCGGGGGACCATGGGTCGAGCAGTACTTC. Its protein is CASTQSGGPWVEQYF.

A remark on this clonotype: An end of the junction differs from the germline gene, which may be a read error. J is TRBJ2-5 and V is TRBV7-8; the match to TRBD1 covers 9 bases. The germline V gene has CDR1 SGHVS and CDR2 FQNEAQ. The CDR3 totals 17 residues. CDR3 residues: CASSLTGTGRYQGTQYF. The CDR3 DNA is TGTGCCAGCAGCTTAACCGGGACAGGGAGGTACCAAGGGACCCAGTACTTC.

This clonotype occurred a few times. The chain recombines TRBV6-6 with TRBJ2-7; 11 bases are shared with TRBD1. CDR1 MNHNY and CDR2 SVGAGI come from the germline V gene (reference sequence). The CDR3 extends over 15 amino acids. V lost 6 bases, J lost 0 bases, and 4 bases stayed unmatched. CDR3 in amino acids: CASRSGTGGSYEQYF. The CDR3 nucleotides are TGTGCCAGCAGGTCTGGGACAGGGGGCTCCTACGAGCAGTACTTC.

This clonotype was seen a handful of times. This sequence joins TRBV12-3 or TRBV12-4 and TRBJ2-4; weak D call: TRBD1 (6 bases). Trimming removed 6 bases from V and 14 bases from J, with 20 bases in between. This CDR3 has 13 residues. CDR3 residues: CASSPTGFLGEYF. The CDR3 nucleotides read TGTGCCAGCAGCCCTACAGGGTTCCTTGGGGAGTACTTC.

V usage is TRBV24-1 and J usage is TRBJ2-1, with TRBD1 identical over 8 bases. Germline CDR1 KGHDR, CDR2 SFDVKD. This CDR3 is built from 14 residues. The chain's CDR3 is CATSTTGAGDEQFF. CDR3 nucleotide sequence: TGTGCTACTAGTACGACAGGGGCTGGCGATGAGCAGTTCTTC.

Only a few counts were recorded for this clonotype. The V gene is TRBV29-1, the J gene TRBJ2-7, with a possible D match to TRBD1 (6 bases). Trimming left V 8 bases short and J 7 bases short, with 21 bases between. This CDR3 comprises 13 residues. CDR1 is SQVTM, CDR2 ANQGSEA, per germline. The CDR3, as DNA: TGCAGCACCCGGGACACCCACGGGGAGGAGCAGTACTTC. This sequence encodes CSTRDTHGEEQYF.

This chain uses TRBV19 with TRBJ1-6, with unresolved D. V was shortened by 6 bases and J by 7 bases, with 10 bases between the two germline ends. This CDR3 comprises 13 residues. Germline CDR1 is LNHDA and CDR2 is SQIVND (reference sequence). The CDR3 DNA reads as TGTGCCAGTAGCCAACGGTCGAATTCACCCCTCCACTTT. Translated, it gives CASSQRSNSPLHF.

This clonotype was counted only a few times. V usage is TRBV28 and J usage is TRBJ2-5; a weak D match, TRBD1 (6 bases). With 3 bases removed from V and 5 bases from J, the gap between germline ends came to 13 bases. Looked up from germline, CDR1 is MDHEN and CDR2 is SYDVKM. The length of the CDR3 is 14 residues. The CDR3 loop reads CASSFRGSRETQYF. CDR3 in DNA: TGTGCCAGCAGTTTCAGGGGATCGAGGGAGACCCAGTACTTC.

This clonotype was observed a few times. The chain employs TRBV29-1 and TRBJ2-5; 8 bases are shared with TRBD1. Trimming at V came to 4 bases and at J to 4 bases, leaving 8 bases not matched to a gene. There are 14 residues in the CDR3. CDR1 SQVTM and CDR2 ANQGSEA come from the germline V gene. CDR3 sequence reads: CSVGATGVVETQYF. The DNA of the CDR3 is TGCAGCGTTGGCGCGACAGGGGTGGTAGAGACCCAGTACTTC.

The gene calls are TRBV29-1 and TRBJ2-6; D remains unclear. This CDR3 contains 14 residues. Germline V gives CDR1 SQVTM, CDR2 ANQGSEA. V lost 1 base, J lost 2 bases, and 6 bases lay in between. CDR3 sequence reads: CSVEGGTGANVLTF. The CDR3 coding sequence is TGCAGCGTTGAAGGAGGAACTGGGGCCAACGTCCTGACTTTC. Using reference TRBV29-1 and TRBJ2-6 for the parts outside the CDR3, the full variable domain is SAVISQKPSRDICQRGTSLTIQCQVDSQVTMMFWYRQQPGQSLTLIATANQGSEATYESGFVIDKFPISRPNLTFSTLTVSNMSPEDSSIYLCSVEGGTGANVLTFGAGSRLTVL.

A note on this clonotype: This is likely a read error, given that the CDR3 carries no conserved phenylalanine or tryptophan at its end. The chain employs TRBV28 and TRBJ2-4; D not resolved. Per germline, CDR1 MDHEN and CDR2 SYDVKM. The CDR3 runs 17 residues. The CDR3 DNA follows: TGTGCCAACAGTCCCAATCGACCGGCGCTAGCCAAAAACATTCAGTACTCC. Translation gives CANSPNRPALAKNIQYS.

Ten or more counts support this clonotype. The chain combines TRBV5-1 with TRBJ2-3; no definite D call. V lost 2 bases and J 3 bases, leaving 7 bases between the germline ends. This CDR3 is 13 amino acids long. Germline V lookup: CDR1 SGHRS, CDR2 YFSETQ. The CDR3 DNA reads as TGCGCCAGCAGCTTTGGCACGACAGATACGCAGTATTTT. Protein: CASSFGTTDTQYF.

This clonotype occurred a few times. V gene TRBV10-2 combines with J gene TRBJ2-3; D may correspond to TRBD1 or TRBD2 (5 bases each). The CDR3 length is 22 residues. The V end was cut by 5 bases, the J end by 0 bases, with 33 bases between. Germline CDR1 and CDR2: WSHSY and SAAADI. The CDR3 reads CASSPTRLSSSGPPRSTDTQYF. CDR3 coding DNA: TGCGCCAGCAGTCCAACCCGACTTTCGTCTTCGGGGCCTCCACGTAGCACAGATACGCAGTATTTT.